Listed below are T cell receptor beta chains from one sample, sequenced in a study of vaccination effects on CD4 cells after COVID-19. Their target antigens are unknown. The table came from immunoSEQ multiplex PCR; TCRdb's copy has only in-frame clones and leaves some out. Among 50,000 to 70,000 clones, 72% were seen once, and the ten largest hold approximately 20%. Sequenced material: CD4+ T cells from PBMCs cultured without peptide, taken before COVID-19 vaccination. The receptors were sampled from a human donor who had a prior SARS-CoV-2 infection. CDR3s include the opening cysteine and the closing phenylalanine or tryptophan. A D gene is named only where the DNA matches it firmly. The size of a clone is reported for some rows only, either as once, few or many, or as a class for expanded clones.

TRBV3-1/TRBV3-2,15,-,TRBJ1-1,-,TGTGCCAGCAGCCTTACGTCTGGGATGAACACTGAAGCTTTCTTT,CASSLTSGMNTEAFF
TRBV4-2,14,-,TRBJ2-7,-,TGTGCCAGCAGCCAAGAAACGCCCCCCTACGAGCAGTACTTC,CASSQETPPYEQYF
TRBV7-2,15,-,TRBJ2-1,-,TGTGCCAGCAGCTTAGTGGGGGTTTCCTACAATGAGCAGTTCTTC,CASSLVGVSYNEQFF
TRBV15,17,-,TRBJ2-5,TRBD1,TGTGCCACCAGCAGAGATCCCGGACAGGGATCGGGAGAGACCCAGTACTTC,CATSRDPGQGSGETQYF
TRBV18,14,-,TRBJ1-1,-,TGTGCCAGCTCACGAAATTCGCCGGTCACTGAAGCTTTCTTT,CASSRNSPVTEAFF
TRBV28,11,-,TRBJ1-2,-,TGTGCCAGCAGTCCCGGGTATGGCTACACCTTC,CASSPGYGYTF
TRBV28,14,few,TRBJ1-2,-,TGTGCCAGCAGTCGAACAGGCAACCTCGGGGGCTACACCTTC,CASSRTGNLGGYTF
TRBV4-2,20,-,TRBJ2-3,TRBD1,TGTGCCAGCAGCACCCGCCTGAATACCGGGACAGGGGGCCTGGCAGATACGCAGTATTTT,CASSTRLNTGTGGLADTQYF
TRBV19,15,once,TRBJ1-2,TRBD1,TGTGCCAGTAGTACTCCAGGGGGCGCCGACTATGGCTACACCTTC,CASSTPGGADYGYTF
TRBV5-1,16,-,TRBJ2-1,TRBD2,TGCGCCAGCAGCTTGGCTTTGACTAGCGGGAGGGATGAGCAGTTCTTC,CASSLALTSGRDEQFF
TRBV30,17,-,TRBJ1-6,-,TGTGCCTGGACAAGGGGGGGTGCAGGCTCCTATAATTCACCCCTCCACTTT,CAWTRGGAGSYNSPLHF
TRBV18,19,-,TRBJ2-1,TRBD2,TGTGCCAGCTCACCCCCGGGACTAGCGGGGGGGCGGAGCTACAATGAGCAGTTCTTC,CASSPPGLAGGRSYNEQFF
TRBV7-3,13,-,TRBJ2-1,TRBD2,TGTGCCACCGGACTAGCGGGGGGGTATGAGCAGTTCTTC,CATGLAGGYEQFF
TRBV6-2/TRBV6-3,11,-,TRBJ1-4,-,TGTGCCAGCAGTGGGAATGAAAAACTGTTTTTT,CASSGNEKLFF
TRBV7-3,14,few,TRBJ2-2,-,TGTGCCAGCAGCTCCAGGGGTGGCACCGGGGAGCTGTTTTTT,CASSSRGGTGELFF
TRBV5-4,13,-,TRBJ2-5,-,TGTGCCAGCAGCGTGTCGGGCATGGAGACCCAGTACTTC,CASSVSGMETQYF
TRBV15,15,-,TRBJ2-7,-,TGTGCCACCAGCAGAGGCCGGGACACCTCCTACGAGCAGTACTTC,CATSRGRDTSYEQYF
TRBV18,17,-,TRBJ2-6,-,TGTGCCAGCTCACCTCGCGTGGACTACTCTGGGGCCAACGTCCTGACTTTC,CASSPRVDYSGANVLTF
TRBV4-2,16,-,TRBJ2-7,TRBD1,TGTGCCAGCAGCCATAAAGTAGACAGGGGTTCCTACGAGCAGTACTTC,CASSHKVDRGSYEQYF